A selection of T cell receptor beta chains follows, all from one sample in a study of beta chain features in type 1 diabetes. Data came from immunoSEQ multiplex PCR; TCRdb stores just in-frame clones and leaves some out. In the table there are 970,000 or so clones, roughly 15% of which are singletons. The sample taken for sequencing was naive CD4+ T cells from blood. All receptors come from a woman between 18 and 29 years old in good health. CDR3s include the opening cysteine and the closing phenylalanine or tryptophan. Only some rows state a clone size, as once, few, many or a class for expanded clones.

clone_size: NA
v_call: TRBV4-1
cdr3_aa: CASSHKTHGSSQETQYF

clone_size: few
v_call: TRBV10-3
cdr3_aa: CAIRSQGTGDNEQFF

clone_size: NA
v_call: TRBV5-1
cdr3_aa: CASSPGLVSGEQFF

clone_size: NA
v_call: TRBV10-3
cdr3_aa: CASRTGTAYGYTF

clone_size: NA
v_call: TRBV6-5
cdr3_aa: CASSYSWTTSGEQYF

clone_size: few
v_call: TRBV7-3
cdr3_aa: CASSGTSGSLNEQFF

clone_size: few
v_call: TRBV19
cdr3_aa: CASSTLARAHYNEQFF

clone_size: once
v_call: TRBV4-3
cdr3_aa: CASSQVERGGGYTF

clone_size: few
v_call: TRBV4-3
cdr3_aa: CASSQKAGGTGELFF

clone_size: NA
v_call: TRBV5-4
cdr3_aa: CASSPQGKETQYF

clone_size: NA
v_call: TRBV14
cdr3_aa: CASSATGTRAFF

clone_size: few
v_call: TRBV5-1
cdr3_aa: CASRDPGLAGVGYNEQFF

clone_size: few
v_call: TRBV7-2
cdr3_aa: CASSPRQVSGNTIYF

clone_size: few
v_call: TRBV5-4
cdr3_aa: CASSLDQGVTDTQYF

clone_size: few
v_call: TRBV28
cdr3_aa: CASSLVSGISYEQYF

clone_size: NA
v_call: TRBV6-5
cdr3_aa: CASSFGQGSGYTQYF

clone_size: few
v_call: TRBV10-3
cdr3_aa: CATGPSVGNTDTQYF

clone_size: few
v_call: TRBV7-2
cdr3_aa: CASSLLDHGELFF

clone_size: few
v_call: TRBV5-4
cdr3_aa: CASSSVGTEAFF

clone_size: once
v_call: TRBV19
cdr3_aa: CASSMNGQADQETQYF

clone_size: few
v_call: TRBV9
cdr3_aa: CASSVGTGFNQPQHF

clone_size: NA
v_call: TRBV15
cdr3_aa: CATSPRRDNYGYTF

clone_size: NA
v_call: TRBV6-5
cdr3_aa: CASSKTENYGYTF

clone_size: NA
v_call: TRBV19
cdr3_aa: CASKDRGGPGQETQYF

clone_size: few
v_call: TRBV29-1
cdr3_aa: CSVNPGTGGETQYF

clone_size: NA
v_call: TRBV7-9
cdr3_aa: CASSLGQVGTEAFF

clone_size: NA
v_call: TRBV2
cdr3_aa: CASSSDRVYEQYF

clone_size: few
v_call: TRBV27
cdr3_aa: CASSFRGNSYNEQFF

clone_size: NA
v_call: TRBV4-3
cdr3_aa: CAILAGTDENIQYF

clone_size: once
v_call: TRBV27
cdr3_aa: CASSFGWSTDTQYF

clone_size: few
v_call: TRBV29-1
cdr3_aa: CSVVRQRKETQYF

clone_size: few
v_call: TRBV29-1
cdr3_aa: CSVERGAEAFF

clone_size: few
v_call: TRBV4-1
cdr3_aa: CASSLGHSGANVLTF

clone_size: few
v_call: TRBV19
cdr3_aa: CASSIPSLKEQFF

clone_size: few
v_call: TRBV28
cdr3_aa: CASKSGLAGSYNEQFF